The 5 T cell receptor beta chains reported below all come from one sample, sequenced in a study of patients and donors after allogeneic stem cell transplantation. TCRdb ran MiXCR on the RT-PCR reads and lists one entry per CDR3 protein. The sample shows 190,000 or so distinct CDR3 sequences, 38% of them seen only once. The sequenced sample consisted of blood, either unsorted or a sorted T cell fraction (not recorded which). The receptor set was obtained from a human donor who was either an allogeneic HSCT recipient or a stem cell or donor lymphocyte infusion donor (not recorded which). It is not recorded whose cells these are; they may come from a transplant donor.

The rearrangement links TRBV11-1 to TRBJ2-7; the D gene is possibly TRBD1 (5 bases). V was trimmed by 5 bases and J by 0 bases, leaving 14 bases between them. CDR1 is SGHAT, CDR2 FQDESV, per germline (reference sequence). The length of the CDR3 is 15 residues. CDR3 sequence (DNA): TGTGCCAGCAGCGTGACAGCCACCATCTCCTACGAGCAGTACTTC. This gives the protein CASSVTATISYEQYF.

The J gene is TRBJ2-3, the V gene TRBV18; TRBD2 matches at 9 bases. With V trimmed by 1 base and J by 6 bases, 8 bases remained unmatched. Germline V gene sequence: CDR1 KGHSH, CDR2 LQKENI. The CDR3 extends over 16 amino acids. CDR3 amino acids: CASSPQGLAVQDTQYF. DNA for the CDR3: TGTGCCAGCTCACCACAGGGACTAGCTGTTCAGGATACGCAGTATTTT.

The J gene is TRBJ1-5, the V gene TRBV7-9; 7 bases are shared with TRBD1. The CDR3 extends over 15 amino acids. Losses at the gene ends were 3 bases for V and 5 bases for J; bases not matched to a gene: 7. Germline CDR1 is SEHNR and CDR2 is FQNEAQ (reference sequence). The CDR3 bases are TGTGCCAGCAGCTTCATTGGCAGGGGGGATCAGCCCCAGCATTTT. Protein sequence: CASSFIGRGDQPQHF.

This clonotype was counted a few times. The chain couples TRBV4-1 to TRBJ2-3; D remains unclear. Germline-derived CDR1 and CDR2 are MGHRA and YSYEKL. The CDR3 totals 13 residues. The V and J ends lost 0 bases and 4 bases respectively, with 5 bases between them. The CDR3 spells CASSQDLADTQYF. CDR3 sequence (DNA): TGCGCCAGCAGCCAAGACCTAGCAGATACGCAGTATTTT.

The gene calls are TRBV7-9 and TRBJ1-2; the D gene is possibly TRBD1 (5 bases). Trimming took off 1 base at V and 5 bases at J, with 17 bases between the two ends. The CDR3 length is 16 residues. The V gene's germline CDR1 is SEHNR and CDR2 FQNEAQ (reference sequence). CDR3 DNA: TGTGCCAGCAGCTTAGAATGGGGGAATTTAGAATATGGCTACACCTTC. This codes for CASSLEWGNLEYGYTF.